This TCR beta chain was sequenced during a study of T cell repertoires in cytomegalovirus infection. In the study overall: Used in the study were CMV epitopes, some recently identified and HLA-C-restricted, others well-studied and HLA-B-restricted.

Trimming left V 7 bases short and J 0 bases short, with 13 bases between. The CDR3 loop spans 14 amino acids. Study outcomes and limitations: The ex vivo response was dominated by HLA-C-restricted CMV-specific TCR beta clonotypes. People with CMV and the relevant HLA were identified by cumulative public TCR beta family frequency.

This clonotype was seen a few times. Its antigen is not known. MiXCR was run by TCRdb on the reads, yielding one entry per CDR3 protein. The sample lists approximately 730,000 distinct CDR3 sequences; almost 30% were seen once. The source of this sequence is a human donor in good health (CMV status not recorded). Some clones in this sample may be carry-over from other donors' samples. The material sequenced was cultured CD8+ T cells from PBMCs, taken from culture after CMV antigen stimulation. The chain carries TRBV12-3 or TRBV12-4 and TRBJ2-7; a possible D gene is TRBD2 (5 bases). Here the CDR3 DNA reads TGTGCCAGCACCAATGGAGGCAGCTCCTACGAGCAGTACTTC. The encoded protein is CASTNGGSSYEQYF.